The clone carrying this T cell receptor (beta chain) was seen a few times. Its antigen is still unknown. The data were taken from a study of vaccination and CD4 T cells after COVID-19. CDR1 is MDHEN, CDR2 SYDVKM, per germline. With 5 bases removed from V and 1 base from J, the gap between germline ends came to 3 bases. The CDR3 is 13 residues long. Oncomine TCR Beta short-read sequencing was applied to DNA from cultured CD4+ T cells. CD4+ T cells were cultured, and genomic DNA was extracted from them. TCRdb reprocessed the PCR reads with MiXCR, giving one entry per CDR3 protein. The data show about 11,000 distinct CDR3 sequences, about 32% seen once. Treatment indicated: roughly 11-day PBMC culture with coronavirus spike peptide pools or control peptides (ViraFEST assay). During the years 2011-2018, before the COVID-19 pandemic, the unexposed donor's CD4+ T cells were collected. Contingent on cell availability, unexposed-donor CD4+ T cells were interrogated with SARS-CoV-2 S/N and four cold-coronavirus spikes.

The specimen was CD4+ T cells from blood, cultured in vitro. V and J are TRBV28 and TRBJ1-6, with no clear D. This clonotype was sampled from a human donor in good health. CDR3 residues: CASSNSYNSPLHF. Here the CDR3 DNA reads TGTGCCAGCAGTAATTCCTATAATTCACCCCTCCACTTT. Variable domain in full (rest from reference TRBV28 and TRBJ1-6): DVKVTQSSRYLVKRTGEKVFLECVQDMDHENMFWYRQDPGLGLRLIYFSYDVKMKEKGDIPEGYSVSREKKERFSLILESASTNQTSMYLCASSNSYNSPLHFGNGTRLTVT.